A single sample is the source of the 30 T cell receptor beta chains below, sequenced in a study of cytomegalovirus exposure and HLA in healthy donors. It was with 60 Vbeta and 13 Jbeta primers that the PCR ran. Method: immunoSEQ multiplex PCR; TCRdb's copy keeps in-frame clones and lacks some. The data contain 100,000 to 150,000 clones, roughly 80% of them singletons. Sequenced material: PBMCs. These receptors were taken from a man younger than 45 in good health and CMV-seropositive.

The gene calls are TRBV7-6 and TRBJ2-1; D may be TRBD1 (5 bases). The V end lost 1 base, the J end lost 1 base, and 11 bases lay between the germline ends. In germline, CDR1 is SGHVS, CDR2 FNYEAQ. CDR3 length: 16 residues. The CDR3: CASSLGVGPSYNEQFF. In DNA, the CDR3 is TGTGCCAGCAGCTTAGGGGTGGGGCCGTCCTACAATGAGCAGTTCTTC.

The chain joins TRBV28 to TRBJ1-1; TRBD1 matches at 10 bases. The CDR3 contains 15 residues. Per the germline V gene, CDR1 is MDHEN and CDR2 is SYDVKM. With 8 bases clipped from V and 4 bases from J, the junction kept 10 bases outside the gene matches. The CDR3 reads CASLTGTGVLTEAFF. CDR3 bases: TGTGCCAGCCTTACCGGGACAGGGGTACTCACTGAAGCTTTCTTT.

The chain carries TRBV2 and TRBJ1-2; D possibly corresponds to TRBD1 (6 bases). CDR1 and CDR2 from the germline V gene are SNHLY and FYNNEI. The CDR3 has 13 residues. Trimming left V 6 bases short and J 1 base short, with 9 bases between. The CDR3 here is CASRQDSNYGYTF. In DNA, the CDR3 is TGTGCCAGCAGGCAGGACAGTAACTATGGCTACACCTTC.

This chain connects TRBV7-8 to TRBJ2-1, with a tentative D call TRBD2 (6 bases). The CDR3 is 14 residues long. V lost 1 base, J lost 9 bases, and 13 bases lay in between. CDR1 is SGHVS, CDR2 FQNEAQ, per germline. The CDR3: CASSLGLLGGEQFF. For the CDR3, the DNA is TGTGCCAGCAGCTTAGGCCTTCTGGGGGGTGAGCAGTTCTTC.

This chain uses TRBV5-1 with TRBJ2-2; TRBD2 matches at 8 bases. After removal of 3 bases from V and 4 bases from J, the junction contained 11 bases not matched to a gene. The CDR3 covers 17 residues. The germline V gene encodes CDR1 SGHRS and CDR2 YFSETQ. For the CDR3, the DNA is TGCGCCAGCAGCTGGCGGGGGGCGGCGGTCGTCACCGGGGAGCTGTTTTTT. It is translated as CASSWRGAAVVTGELFF.

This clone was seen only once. In DNA, the CDR3 is TGCGCCAGCAGGCACCTAGCGGGAGCCACCGGGGAGCTGTTTTTT. Translated, it gives CASRHLAGATGELFF. This chain connects TRBV5-1 to TRBJ2-2; 10 positions agree with TRBD2. The CDR3 spans 15 residues. Germline V gives CDR1 SGHRS, CDR2 YFSETQ. V gave up 5 bases and J gave up 4 bases; unmatched junction bases: 5.

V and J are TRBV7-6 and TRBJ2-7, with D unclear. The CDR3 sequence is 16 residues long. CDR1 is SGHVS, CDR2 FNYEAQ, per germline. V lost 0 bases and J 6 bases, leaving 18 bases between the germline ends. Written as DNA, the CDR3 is TGTGCCAGCAGCTTAGCGCCCCTAGAGAACCTGGGCGAGCAGTACTTC. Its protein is CASSLAPLENLGEQYF.

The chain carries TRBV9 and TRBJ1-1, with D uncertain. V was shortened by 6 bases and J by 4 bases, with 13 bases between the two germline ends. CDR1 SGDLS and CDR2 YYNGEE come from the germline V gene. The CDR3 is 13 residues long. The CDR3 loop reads CASTGSEGTEAFF. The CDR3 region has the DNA TGTGCCAGCACCGGAAGTGAGGGCACTGAAGCTTTCTTT.

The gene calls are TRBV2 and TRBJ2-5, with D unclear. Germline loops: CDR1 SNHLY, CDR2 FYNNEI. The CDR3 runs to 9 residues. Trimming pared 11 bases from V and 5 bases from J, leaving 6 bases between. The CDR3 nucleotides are TGTGCCTGTGGCGAGACCCAGTACTTC. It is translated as CACGETQYF.

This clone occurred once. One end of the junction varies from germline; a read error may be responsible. The CDR3 here is CSSSLAFSGGRVQETQYF. In DNA, the CDR3 is TGTTCCAGCAGCTTAGCATTCAGCGGGGGAAGGGTCCAAGAGACCCAGTACTTC. This chain connects TRBV7-9 to TRBJ2-5; 8 bases map to TRBD2. Germline CDR1 is SEHNR and CDR2 is FQNEAQ (reference sequence). The length of the CDR3 is 18 residues.

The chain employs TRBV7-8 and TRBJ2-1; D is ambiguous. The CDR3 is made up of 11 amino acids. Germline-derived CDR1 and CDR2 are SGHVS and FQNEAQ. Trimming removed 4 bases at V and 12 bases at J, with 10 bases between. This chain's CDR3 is CASSSHSGQFF. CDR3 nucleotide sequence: TGTGCCAGCAGCTCCCACTCAGGGCAGTTCTTC.

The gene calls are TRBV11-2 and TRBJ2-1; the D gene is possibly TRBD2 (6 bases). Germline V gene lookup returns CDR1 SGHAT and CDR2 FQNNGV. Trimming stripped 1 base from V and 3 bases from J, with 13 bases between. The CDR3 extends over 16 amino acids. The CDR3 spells CASSLGDSGVYNEQFF. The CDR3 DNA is TGTGCCAGCAGCTTAGGAGATAGCGGAGTCTACAATGAGCAGTTCTTC.

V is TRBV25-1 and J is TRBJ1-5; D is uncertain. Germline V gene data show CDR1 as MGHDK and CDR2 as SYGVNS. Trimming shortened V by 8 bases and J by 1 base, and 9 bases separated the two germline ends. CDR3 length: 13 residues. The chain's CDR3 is CASRDQSNQPQHF. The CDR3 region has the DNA TGTGCCAGCCGGGATCAGAGCAATCAGCCCCAGCATTTT.

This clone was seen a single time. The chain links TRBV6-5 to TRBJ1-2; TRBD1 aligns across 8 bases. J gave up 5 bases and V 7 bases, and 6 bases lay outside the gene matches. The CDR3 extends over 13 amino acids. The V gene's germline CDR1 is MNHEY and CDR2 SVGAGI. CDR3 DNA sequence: TGTGCCAGCAACGAGAGACAGGGGTATGGCTACACCTTC. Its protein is CASNERQGYGYTF.

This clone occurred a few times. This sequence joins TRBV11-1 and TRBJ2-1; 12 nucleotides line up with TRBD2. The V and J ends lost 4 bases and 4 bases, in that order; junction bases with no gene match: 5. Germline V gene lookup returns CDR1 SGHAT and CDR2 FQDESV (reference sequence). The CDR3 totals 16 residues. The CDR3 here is CASSSPGTSGYNEQFF. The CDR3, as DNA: TGTGCCAGCAGCTCCCCCGGGACTAGCGGGTACAATGAGCAGTTCTTC.

The CDR3 DNA sequence: TGTGCCAGCAGCTTGTGGAGCTCTGGAAACACCATATATTTT. Translated, it gives CASSLWSSGNTIYF. The genes are TRBV5-5 and TRBJ1-3; D ambiguous. Trimming shortened V by 1 base and J by 0 bases, and 5 bases separated the two germline ends. In germline, CDR1 is SGHKS, CDR2 YYEKEE (reference sequence). The CDR3 spans 14 residues.

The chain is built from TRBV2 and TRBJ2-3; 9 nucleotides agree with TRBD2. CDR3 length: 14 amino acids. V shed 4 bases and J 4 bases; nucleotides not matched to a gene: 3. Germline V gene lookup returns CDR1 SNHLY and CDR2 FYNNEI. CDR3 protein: CASSVIAGADTQYF. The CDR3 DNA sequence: TGTGCCAGCAGTGTGATAGCGGGAGCAGATACGCAGTATTTT.

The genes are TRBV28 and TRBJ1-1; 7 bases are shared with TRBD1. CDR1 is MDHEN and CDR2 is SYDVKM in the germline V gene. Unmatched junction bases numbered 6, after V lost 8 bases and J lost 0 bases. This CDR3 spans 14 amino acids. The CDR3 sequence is CASDREPMNTEAFF. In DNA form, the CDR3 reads TGTGCCAGCGACAGGGAACCTATGAACACTGAAGCTTTCTTT.

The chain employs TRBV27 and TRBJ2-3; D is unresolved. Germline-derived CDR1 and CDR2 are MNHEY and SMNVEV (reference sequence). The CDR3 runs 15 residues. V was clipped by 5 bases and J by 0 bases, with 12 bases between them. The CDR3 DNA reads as TGTGCCAGCAGTCCCTTGACACTTAGCACAGATACGCAGTATTTT. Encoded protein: CASSPLTLSTDTQYF.

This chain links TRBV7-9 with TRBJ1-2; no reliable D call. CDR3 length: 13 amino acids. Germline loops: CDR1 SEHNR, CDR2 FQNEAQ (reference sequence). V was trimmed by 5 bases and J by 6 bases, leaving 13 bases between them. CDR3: CASSRPGGDGYTF. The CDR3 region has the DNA TGTGCCAGCAGCCGGCCGGGAGGAGATGGCTACACCTTC.

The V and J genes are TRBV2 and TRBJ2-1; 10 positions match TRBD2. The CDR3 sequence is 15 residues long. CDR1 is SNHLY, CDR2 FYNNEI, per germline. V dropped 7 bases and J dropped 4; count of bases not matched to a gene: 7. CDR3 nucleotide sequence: TGTGCCAGCAATCTGGCTAGCGGGAGTTACAATGAGCAGTTCTTC. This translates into CASNLASGSYNEQFF.

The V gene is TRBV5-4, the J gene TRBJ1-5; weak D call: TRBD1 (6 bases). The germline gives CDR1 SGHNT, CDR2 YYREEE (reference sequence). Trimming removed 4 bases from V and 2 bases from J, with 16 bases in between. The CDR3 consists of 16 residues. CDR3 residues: CASSRGGAGGNQPQHF. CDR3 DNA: TGTGCCAGCAGCCGGGGGGGGGCCGGGGGCAATCAGCCCCAGCATTTT.

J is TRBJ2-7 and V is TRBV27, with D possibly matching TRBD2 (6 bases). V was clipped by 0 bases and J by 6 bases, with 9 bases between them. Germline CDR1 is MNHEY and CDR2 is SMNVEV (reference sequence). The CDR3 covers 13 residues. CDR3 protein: CASSLSFGGEQYF. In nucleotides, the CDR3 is TGTGCCAGCAGTTTATCGTTCGGGGGCGAGCAGTACTTC.

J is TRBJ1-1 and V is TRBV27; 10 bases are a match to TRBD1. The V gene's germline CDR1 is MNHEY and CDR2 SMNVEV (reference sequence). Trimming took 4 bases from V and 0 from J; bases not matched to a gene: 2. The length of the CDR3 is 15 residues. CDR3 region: CASSSGQGMNTEAFF. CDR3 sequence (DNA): TGTGCCAGCAGTTCGGGACAGGGGATGAACACTGAAGCTTTCTTT.

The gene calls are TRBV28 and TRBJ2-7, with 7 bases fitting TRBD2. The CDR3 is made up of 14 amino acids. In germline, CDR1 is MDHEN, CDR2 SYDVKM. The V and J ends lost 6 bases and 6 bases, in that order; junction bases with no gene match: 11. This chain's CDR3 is CASSPGLVLSEQYF. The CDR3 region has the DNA TGTGCCAGCAGCCCCGGACTAGTTCTAAGCGAGCAGTACTTC.

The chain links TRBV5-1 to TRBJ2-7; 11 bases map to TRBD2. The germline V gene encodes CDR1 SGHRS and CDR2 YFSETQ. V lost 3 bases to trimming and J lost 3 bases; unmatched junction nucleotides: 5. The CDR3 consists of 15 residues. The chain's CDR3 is CASSSVAGGYYEQYF. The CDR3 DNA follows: TGCGCCAGCAGCTCGGTAGCGGGAGGGTACTACGAGCAGTACTTC.

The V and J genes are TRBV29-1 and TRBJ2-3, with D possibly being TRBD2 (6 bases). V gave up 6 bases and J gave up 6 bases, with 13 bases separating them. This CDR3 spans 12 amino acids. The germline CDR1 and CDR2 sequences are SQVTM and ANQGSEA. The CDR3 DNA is TGCAGCGTCGGGAGATCTTCTGATACGCAGTATTTT. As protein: CSVGRSSDTQYF.

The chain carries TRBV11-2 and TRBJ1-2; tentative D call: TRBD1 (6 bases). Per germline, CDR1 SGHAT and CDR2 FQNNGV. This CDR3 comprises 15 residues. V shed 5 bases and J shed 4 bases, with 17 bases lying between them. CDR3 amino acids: CASSESKGVLYGYTF. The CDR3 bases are TGTGCCAGCAGCGAGAGTAAGGGGGTGCTCTATGGCTACACCTTC.

Here the CDR3 reads CASSPSGTSGRTDTQYF. CDR3 coding DNA: TGTGCCAGCAGCCCCTCGGGGACTAGCGGGAGAACAGATACGCAGTATTTT. V usage is TRBV14 and J usage is TRBJ2-3; 14 positions agree with TRBD2. Germline values: CDR1 SGHDN, CDR2 FVKESK. The CDR3 spans 17 residues. Unmatched junction bases numbered 6, after V lost 4 bases and J lost 3 bases.

In DNA form, the CDR3 reads TGTGCCAGCAGCTTGTGGGCCCAAGCTTTCTTT. Protein product: CASSLWAQAFF. The chain uses TRBV5-5 and TRBJ1-1; D ambiguous. The CDR3 runs to 11 residues. Trimming took 1 base from V and 9 from J, leaving 7 bases between them. Germline lookup yields CDR1 SGHKS and CDR2 YYEKEE (reference sequence).